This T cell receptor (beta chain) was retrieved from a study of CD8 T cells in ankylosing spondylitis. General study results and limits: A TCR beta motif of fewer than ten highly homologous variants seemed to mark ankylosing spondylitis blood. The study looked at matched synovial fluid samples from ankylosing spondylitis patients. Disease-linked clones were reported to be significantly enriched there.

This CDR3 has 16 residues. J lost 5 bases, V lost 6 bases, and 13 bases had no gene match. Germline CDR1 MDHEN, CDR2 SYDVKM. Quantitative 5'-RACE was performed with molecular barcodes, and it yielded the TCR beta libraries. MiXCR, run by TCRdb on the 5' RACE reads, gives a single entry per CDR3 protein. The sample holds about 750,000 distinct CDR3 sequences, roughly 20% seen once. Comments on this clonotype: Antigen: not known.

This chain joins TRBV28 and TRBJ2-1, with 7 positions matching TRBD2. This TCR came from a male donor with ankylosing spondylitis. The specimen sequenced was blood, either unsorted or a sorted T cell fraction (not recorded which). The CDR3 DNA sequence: TGTGCCAGCAGCTCCTCCTTAGGCGGGGGAAACAATGAGCAGTTCTTC. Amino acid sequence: CASSSSLGGGNNEQFF.